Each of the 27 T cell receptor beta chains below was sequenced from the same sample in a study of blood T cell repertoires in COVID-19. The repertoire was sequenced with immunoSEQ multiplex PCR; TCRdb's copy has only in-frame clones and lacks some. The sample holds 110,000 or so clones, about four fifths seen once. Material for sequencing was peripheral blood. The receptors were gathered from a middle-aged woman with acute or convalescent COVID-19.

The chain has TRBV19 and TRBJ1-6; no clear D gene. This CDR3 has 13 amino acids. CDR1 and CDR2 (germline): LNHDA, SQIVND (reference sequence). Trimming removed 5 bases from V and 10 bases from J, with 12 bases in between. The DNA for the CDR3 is TGTGCCAGTAGTGCAACACTAGGGTCACCCCTCCACTTT. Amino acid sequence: CASSATLGSPLHF. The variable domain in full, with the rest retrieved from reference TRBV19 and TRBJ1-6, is DGGITQSPKYLFRKEGQNVTLSCEQNLNHDAMYWYRQDPGQGLRLIYYSQIVNDFQKGDIAEGYSVSREKKESFPLTVTSAQKNPTAFYLCASSATLGSPLHFGNGTRLTVT.

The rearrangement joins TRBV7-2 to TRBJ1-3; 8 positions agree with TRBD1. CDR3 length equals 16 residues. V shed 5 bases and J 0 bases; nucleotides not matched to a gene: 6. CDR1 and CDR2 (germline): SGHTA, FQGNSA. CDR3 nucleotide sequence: TGTGCCAGCAGCGTACAGGGGGGCCGCTCTGGAAACACCATATATTTT. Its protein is CASSVQGGRSGNTIYF.

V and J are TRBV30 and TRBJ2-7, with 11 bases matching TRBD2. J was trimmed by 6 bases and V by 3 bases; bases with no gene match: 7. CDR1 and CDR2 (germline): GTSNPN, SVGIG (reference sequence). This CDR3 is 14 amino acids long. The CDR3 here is CAWRDLAGGSEQYF. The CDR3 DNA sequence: TGTGCCTGGAGGGACCTAGCGGGGGGAAGCGAGCAGTACTTC.

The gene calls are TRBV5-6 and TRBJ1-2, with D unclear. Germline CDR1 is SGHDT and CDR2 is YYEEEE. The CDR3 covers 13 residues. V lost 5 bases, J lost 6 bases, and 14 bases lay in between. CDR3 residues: CASSYASTNGYTF. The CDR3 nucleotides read TGTGCCAGCAGTTACGCATCCACAAATGGCTACACCTTC.

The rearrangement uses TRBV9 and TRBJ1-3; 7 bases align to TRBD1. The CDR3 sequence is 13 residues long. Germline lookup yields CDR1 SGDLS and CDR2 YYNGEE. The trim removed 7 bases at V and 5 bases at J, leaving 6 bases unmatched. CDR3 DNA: TGTGCCAGCGGCCAGGGACAGCGAAACACCATATATTTT. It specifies CASGQGQRNTIYF.

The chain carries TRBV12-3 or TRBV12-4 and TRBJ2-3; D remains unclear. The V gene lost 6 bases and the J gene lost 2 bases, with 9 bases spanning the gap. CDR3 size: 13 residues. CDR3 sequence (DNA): TGTGCCAGCAGGCCTATACCCACAGATACGCAGTATTTT. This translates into CASRPIPTDTQYF.

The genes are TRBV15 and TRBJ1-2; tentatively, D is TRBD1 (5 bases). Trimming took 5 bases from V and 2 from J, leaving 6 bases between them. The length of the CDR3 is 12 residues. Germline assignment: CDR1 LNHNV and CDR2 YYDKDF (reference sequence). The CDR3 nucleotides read TGTGCCACCAGCGGGGGGAACTATGGCTACACCTTC. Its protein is CATSGGNYGYTF.

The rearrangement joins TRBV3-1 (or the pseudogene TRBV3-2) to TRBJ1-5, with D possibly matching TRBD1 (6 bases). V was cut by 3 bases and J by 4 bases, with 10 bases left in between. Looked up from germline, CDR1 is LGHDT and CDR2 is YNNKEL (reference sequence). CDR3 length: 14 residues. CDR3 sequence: CASSQRGGNQPQHF. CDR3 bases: TGTGCCAGCAGCCAGAGGGGGGGAAATCAGCCCCAGCATTTT.

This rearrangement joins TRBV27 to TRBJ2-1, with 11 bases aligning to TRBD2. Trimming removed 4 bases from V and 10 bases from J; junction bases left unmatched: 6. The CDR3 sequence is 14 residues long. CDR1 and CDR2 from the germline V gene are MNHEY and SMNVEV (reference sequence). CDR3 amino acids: CASSYTSGGTEQFF. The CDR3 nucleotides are TGTGCCAGCAGTTACACTAGCGGGGGCACCGAGCAGTTCTTC.

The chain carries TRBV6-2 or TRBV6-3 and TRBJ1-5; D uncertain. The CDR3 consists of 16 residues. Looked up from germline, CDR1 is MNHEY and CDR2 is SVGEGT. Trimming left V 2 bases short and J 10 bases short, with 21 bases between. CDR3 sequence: CASSYARTRGGSPQHF. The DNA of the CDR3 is TGTGCCAGCAGTTACGCCCGGACTCGCGGAGGTTCTCCCCAGCATTTT.

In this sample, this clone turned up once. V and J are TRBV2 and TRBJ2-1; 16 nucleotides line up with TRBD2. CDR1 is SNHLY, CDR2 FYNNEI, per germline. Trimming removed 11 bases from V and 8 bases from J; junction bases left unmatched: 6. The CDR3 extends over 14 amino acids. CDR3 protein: CARGTSGGAYEQFF. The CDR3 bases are TGTGCCCGAGGGACTAGCGGGGGGGCCTATGAGCAGTTCTTC.

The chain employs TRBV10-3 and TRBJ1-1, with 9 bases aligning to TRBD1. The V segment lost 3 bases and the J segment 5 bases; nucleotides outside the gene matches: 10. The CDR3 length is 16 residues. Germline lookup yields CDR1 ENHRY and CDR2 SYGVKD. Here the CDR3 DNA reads TGTGCCATCAGTGAAAGTCAGACAGGGGGAAGAACTGAAGCTTTCTTT. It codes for CAISESQTGGRTEAFF.

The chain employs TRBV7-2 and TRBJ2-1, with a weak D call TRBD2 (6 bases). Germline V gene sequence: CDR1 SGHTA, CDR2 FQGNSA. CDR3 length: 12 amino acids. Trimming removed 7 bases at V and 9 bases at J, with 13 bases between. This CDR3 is CASTPRSGEQFF. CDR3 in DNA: TGTGCCAGCACCCCTCGTAGCGGTGAGCAGTTCTTC.

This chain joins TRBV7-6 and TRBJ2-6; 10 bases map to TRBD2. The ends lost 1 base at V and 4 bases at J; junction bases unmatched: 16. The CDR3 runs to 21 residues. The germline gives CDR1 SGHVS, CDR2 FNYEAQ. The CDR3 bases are TGTGCCAGCAGCTTAGAAGTGCAACCCCCTAGCGGGGGATCAGGGGCCAACGTCCTGACTTTC. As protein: CASSLEVQPPSGGSGANVLTF. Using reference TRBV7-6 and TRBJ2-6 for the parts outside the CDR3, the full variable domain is GAGVSQSPRYKVTKRGQDVALRCDPISGHVSLYWYRQALGQGPEFLTYFNYEAQQDKSGLPNDRFSAERPEGSISTLTIQRTEQRDSAMYRCASSLEVQPPSGGSGANVLTFGAGSRLTVL.

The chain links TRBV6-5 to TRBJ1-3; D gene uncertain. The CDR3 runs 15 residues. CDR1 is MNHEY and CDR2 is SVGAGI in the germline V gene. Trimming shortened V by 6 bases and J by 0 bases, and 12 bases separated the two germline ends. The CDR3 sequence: CASRKEASSGNTIYF. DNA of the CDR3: TGTGCCAGCAGGAAGGAGGCCTCCTCTGGAAACACCATATATTTT.

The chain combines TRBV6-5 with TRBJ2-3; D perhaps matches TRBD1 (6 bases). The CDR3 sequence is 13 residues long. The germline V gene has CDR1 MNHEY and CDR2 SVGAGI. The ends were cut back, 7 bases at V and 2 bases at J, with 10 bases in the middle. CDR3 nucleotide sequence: TGTGCCAGCACACAGGGATTCACAGATACGCAGTATTTT. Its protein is CASTQGFTDTQYF.

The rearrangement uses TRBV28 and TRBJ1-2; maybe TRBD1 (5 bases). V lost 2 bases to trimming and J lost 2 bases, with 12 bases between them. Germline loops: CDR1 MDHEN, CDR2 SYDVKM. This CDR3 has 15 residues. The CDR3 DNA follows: TGTGCCAGCAGTTTAGGTGGGGCGGGGAACTATGGCTACACCTTC. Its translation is CASSLGGAGNYGYTF.

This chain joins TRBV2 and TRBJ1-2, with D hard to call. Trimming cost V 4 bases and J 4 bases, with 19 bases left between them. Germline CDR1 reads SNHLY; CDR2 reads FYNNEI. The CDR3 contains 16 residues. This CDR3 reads CASSGGPRGLGYGYTF. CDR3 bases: TGTGCCAGCAGTGGGGGTCCCCGGGGTCTGGGCTATGGCTACACCTTC.

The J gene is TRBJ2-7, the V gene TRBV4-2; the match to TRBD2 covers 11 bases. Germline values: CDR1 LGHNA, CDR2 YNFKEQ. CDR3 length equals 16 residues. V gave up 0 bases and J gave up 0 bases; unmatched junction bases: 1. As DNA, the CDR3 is TGTGCCAGCAGCCAAGATACTAGCGGGAGCTCCTACGAGCAGTACTTC. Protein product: CASSQDTSGSSYEQYF.

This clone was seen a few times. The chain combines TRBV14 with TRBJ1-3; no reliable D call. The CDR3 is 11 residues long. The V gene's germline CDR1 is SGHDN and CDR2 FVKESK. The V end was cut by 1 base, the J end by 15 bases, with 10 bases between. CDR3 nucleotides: TGTGCCAGCAGCCAAGGGAGCGTGGAATATTTT. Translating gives CASSQGSVEYF.

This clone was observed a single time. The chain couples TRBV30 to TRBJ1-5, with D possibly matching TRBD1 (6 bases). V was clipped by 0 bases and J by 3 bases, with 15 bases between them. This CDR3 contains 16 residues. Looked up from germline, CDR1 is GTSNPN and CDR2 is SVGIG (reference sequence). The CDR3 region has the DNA TGTGCCTGGAGTGTGAAGGGGGGGGACTTCAATCAGCCCCAGCATTTT. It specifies CAWSVKGGDFNQPQHF.

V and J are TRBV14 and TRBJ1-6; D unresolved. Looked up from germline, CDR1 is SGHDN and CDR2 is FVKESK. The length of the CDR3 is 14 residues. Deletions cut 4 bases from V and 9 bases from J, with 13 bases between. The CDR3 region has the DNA TGTGCCAGCAGCCCATTCGGAGATTTTTCACCCCTCCACTTT. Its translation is CASSPFGDFSPLHF.

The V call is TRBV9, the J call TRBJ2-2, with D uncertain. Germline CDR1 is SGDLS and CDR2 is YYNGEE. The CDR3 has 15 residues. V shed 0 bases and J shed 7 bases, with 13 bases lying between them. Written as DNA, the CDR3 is TGTGCCAGCAGCGTAGAGCTGCAGGAAGTCGGGGAGCTGTTTTTT. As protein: CASSVELQEVGELFF.

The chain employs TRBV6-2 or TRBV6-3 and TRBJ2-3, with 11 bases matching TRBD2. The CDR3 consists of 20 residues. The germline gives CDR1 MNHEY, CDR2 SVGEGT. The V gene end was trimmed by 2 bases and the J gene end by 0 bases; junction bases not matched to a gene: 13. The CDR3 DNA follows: TGTGCCAGCAGTTACCGCCTAGCGGGGGGCAAAGCCTCTAGCACAGATACGCAGTATTTT. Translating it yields CASSYRLAGGKASSTDTQYF.

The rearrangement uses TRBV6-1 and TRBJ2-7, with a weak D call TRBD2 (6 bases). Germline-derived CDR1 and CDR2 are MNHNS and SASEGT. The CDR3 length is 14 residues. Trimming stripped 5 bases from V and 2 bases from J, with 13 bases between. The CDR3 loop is CASSSGTSTYEQYF. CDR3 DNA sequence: TGTGCCAGCAGTTCCGGGACTTCAACCTACGAGCAGTACTTC.

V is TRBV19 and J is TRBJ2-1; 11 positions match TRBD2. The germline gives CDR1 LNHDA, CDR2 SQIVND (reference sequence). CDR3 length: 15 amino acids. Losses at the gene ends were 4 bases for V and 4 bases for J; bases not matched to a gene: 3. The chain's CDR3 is CASSTVAGGYNEQFF. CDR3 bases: TGTGCCAGTAGTACGGTAGCGGGGGGGTACAATGAGCAGTTCTTC. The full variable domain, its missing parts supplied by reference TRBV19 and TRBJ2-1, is DGGITQSPKYLFRKEGQNVTLSCEQNLNHDAMYWYRQDPGQGLRLIYYSQIVNDFQKGDIAEGYSVSREKKESFPLTVTSAQKNPTAFYLCASSTVAGGYNEQFFGPGTRLTVL.

The CDR3 coding sequence is TGTGCCAGCAGCCAAGGTCTAGCGGGGTCCTACACCGGGGAGCTGTTTTTT. This codes for CASSQGLAGSYTGELFF. This chain joins TRBV4-2 and TRBJ2-2, with 9 bases aligning to TRBD2. CDR1 is LGHNA, CDR2 YNFKEQ, per germline. The CDR3 has 17 residues. V lost 1 base to trimming and J lost 3 bases; unmatched junction nucleotides: 6.